The following is a T cell receptor (beta chain) sequence with its context. The study's library attached unique molecular identifiers to single cDNA molecules. TCRdb re-derived calls from the RACE reads in MiXCR, one entry per CDR3 protein. The repertoire includes about 200,000 distinct CDR3 sequences, around 25% of them detected once, and about 2.5% sits in the top ten. Noted time point: patch test 3, about 24 weeks after DPC sensitization. Treatment reported: therapeutic diphenylcyclopropenone sensitization with weekly scalp DPC. Germline loops: CDR1 MNHEY, CDR2 SVGAGI. The length of the CDR3 is 14 residues. Trimming left V 6 bases short and J 8 bases short, with 17 bases between. The sample belongs to a study of human T cells and chemical hapten exposure. Across the whole study: TCR yields per sample varied, mainly owing to small pooled library volume differences.

This chain uses TRBV6-5 with TRBJ2-1; perhaps D is TRBD1 or TRBD2 (5 bases each). Here the sequenced sample was whole blood, taken in connection with sensitization to the hapten diphenylcyclopropenone (DPC). This sequence was found in a woman aged 40 to 50 with alopecia areata. Some clones in this sample may be carry-over from other donors' samples. The CDR3 DNA follows: TGTGCCAGCAGCTGGGACCGTTCGGGCGATGAGCAGTTCTTC. Amino acids: CASSWDRSGDEQFF.